The 8 T cell receptor beta chains presented below share a single source sample, sequenced in a study of cytomegalovirus exposure and HLA in healthy donors. With 60 Vbeta and 13 Jbeta primers, the PCR was carried out. Assay used: immunoSEQ multiplex PCR; TCRdb lists only in-frame clones, some missing. Here the sample spans 100,000 to 150,000 clones, 17% being singletons. Sequencing input: PBMCs. The receptors were sampled from a female donor in good health and CMV-seropositive.

V gene TRBV19 combines with J gene TRBJ1-5; TRBD1 matches at 7 bases. Unmatched junction bases numbered 9, after V lost 7 bases and J lost 0 bases. CDR3 length: 16 residues. Per germline, CDR1 LNHDA and CDR2 SQIVND (reference sequence). The CDR3 spells CASIGAGGYSNQPQHF. The CDR3 nucleotides read TGTGCCAGTATAGGGGCAGGGGGATATAGCAATCAGCCCCAGCATTTT.

This clone was detected only a few times. The chain is built from TRBV9 and TRBJ2-7; 8 bases are a match to TRBD2. The CDR3 covers 15 residues. The trim removed 0 bases at V and 9 bases at J, leaving 11 bases unmatched. CDR1 is SGDLS and CDR2 is YYNGEE in the germline V gene. The CDR3 sequence is CASSVGVAGRFPQYF. DNA of the CDR3: TGTGCCAGCAGCGTAGGAGTAGCGGGGCGCTTCCCGCAGTACTTC.

In its sample, this clone was seen a few times. The chain couples TRBV10-3 to TRBJ1-4; tentative D call: TRBD1 (6 bases). This CDR3 spans 12 amino acids. V lost 4 bases and J 6 bases, leaving 6 bases between the germline ends. Germline loops: CDR1 ENHRY, CDR2 SYGVKD. The CDR3 region is CAISGGHEKLFF. The CDR3, as DNA: TGTGCCATCAGTGGGGGGCATGAAAAACTGTTTTTT.

The rearrangement uses TRBV4-3 and TRBJ1-4; D is perhaps TRBD1 (6 bases). The CDR3 totals 16 residues. V gave up 0 bases and J gave up 7 bases, with 15 bases separating them. Germline V gene data show CDR1 as LGHNA and CDR2 as YSLEER. CDR3 DNA: TGCGCCAGCAGCCAAGATTCGGAGGGGGAGGGTGAAAAACTGTTTTTT. Protein sequence: CASSQDSEGEGEKLFF.

This chain connects TRBV5-6 to TRBJ2-5, with 7 bases matching TRBD1. The length of the CDR3 is 15 residues. J lost 0 bases, V lost 2 bases, and 4 bases had no gene match. Germline V gene lookup returns CDR1 SGHDT and CDR2 YYEEEE. The CDR3, as DNA: TGTGCCAGCAGCTTACTGACAGGGAACCAAGAGACCCAGTACTTC. Its translation: CASSLLTGNQETQYF.

This clone was recorded a few times. V gene TRBV30 combines with J gene TRBJ1-1; D might be TRBD1 (5 bases). CDR3 length: 14 amino acids. CDR1 and CDR2 (germline): GTSNPN, SVGIG (reference sequence). The V end lost 3 bases, the J end lost 5 bases, and 16 bases lay between the germline ends. The CDR3 loop is CAWRESGSGTEAFF. DNA for the CDR3: TGTGCCTGGAGGGAATCAGGGTCGGGTACTGAAGCTTTCTTT.

This clone was seen only a few times. J is TRBJ1-5 and V is TRBV5-5; tentatively, D is TRBD1 (5 bases). Trimming pared 4 bases from V and 1 base from J, leaving 12 bases between. The CDR3 has 15 residues. Germline V gene sequence: CDR1 SGHKS, CDR2 YYEKEE (reference sequence). Here the CDR3 DNA reads TGTGCCAGCAGCCCCGGCCCAGGGAGCAATCAGCCCCAGCATTTT. Translation: CASSPGPGSNQPQHF.

The chain is built from TRBV14 and TRBJ2-7, with a possible D match to TRBD2 (7 bases). CDR3 length equals 16 residues. Trimming cost V 4 bases and J 4 bases, with 20 bases left between them. CDR1 SGHDN and CDR2 FVKESK come from the germline V gene. In DNA form, the CDR3 reads TGTGCCAGCAGCCCCAAGGGGGGGATAGGGTTGTACGAGCAGTACTTC. Translation: CASSPKGGIGLYEQYF.